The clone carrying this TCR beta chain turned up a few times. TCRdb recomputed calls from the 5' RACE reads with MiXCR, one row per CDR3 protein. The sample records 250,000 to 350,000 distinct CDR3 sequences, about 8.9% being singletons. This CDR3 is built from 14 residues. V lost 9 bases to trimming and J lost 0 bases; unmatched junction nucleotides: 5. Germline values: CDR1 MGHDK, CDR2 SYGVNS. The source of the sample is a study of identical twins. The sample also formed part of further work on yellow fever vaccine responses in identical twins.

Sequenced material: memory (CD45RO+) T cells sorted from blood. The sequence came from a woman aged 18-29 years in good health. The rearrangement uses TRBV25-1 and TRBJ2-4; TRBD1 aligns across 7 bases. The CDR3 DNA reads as TGTGCCAGTACCGGGACAGAAGCCAAAAACATTCAGTACTTC. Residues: CASTGTEAKNIQYF.